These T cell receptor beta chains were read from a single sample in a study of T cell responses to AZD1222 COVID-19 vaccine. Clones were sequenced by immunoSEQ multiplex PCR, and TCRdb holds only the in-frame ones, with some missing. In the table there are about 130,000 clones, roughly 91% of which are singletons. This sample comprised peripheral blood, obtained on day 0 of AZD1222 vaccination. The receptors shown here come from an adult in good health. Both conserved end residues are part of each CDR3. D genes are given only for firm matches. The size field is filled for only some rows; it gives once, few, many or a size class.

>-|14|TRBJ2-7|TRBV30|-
TGTGCCTGGAGTGTACGGGGGAAGAGCGGCGAGCAGTACTTC
CAWSVRGKSGEQYF
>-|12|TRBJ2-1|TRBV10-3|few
TGTGCCATCAGAGGAGGGGGCAATGAGCAGTTCTTC
CAIRGGGNEQFF
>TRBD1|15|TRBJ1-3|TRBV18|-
TGTGCCAGCTCACCACCGGGGACAGCGGGAAACACCATATATTTT
CASSPPGTAGNTIYF
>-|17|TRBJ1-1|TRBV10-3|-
TGTGCCATCAGTGAGTCTCGGGGGAAGACGGGCAACACTGAAGCTTTCTTT
CAISESRGKTGNTEAFF
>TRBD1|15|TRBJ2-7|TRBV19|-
TGTGCCAGTAGTATAGCAACGACAGGGGGCTACGAGCAGTACTTC
CASSIATTGGYEQYF
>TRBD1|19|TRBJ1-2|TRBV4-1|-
TGCGCCAGCAGCCAAGATTCGATGTGGGCAAGAAGCGACAGGGCTGGCTACACCTTC
CASSQDSMWARSDRAGYTF
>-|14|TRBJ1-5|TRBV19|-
TGTGCCAGTAGTATGGCGCCAGGTGGGCAGCCCCAGCATTTT
CASSMAPGGQPQHF
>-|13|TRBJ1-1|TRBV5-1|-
TGCGCCAGCAGCTTGATGAGGAACACTGAAGCTTTCTTT
CASSLMRNTEAFF
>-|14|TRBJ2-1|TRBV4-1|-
TGCGCCAGCAGCCCTCGAAAACCGGAAAATGAGCAGTTCTTC
CASSPRKPENEQFF
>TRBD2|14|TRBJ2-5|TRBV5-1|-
TGCGCCAGCAGTCGGGGGGAGTACCAAGAGACCCAGTACTTC
CASSRGEYQETQYF
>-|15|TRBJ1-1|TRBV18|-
TGTGCCAGCTCACTTGGGGGCACCGGTAACACTGAAGCTTTCTTT
CASSLGGTGNTEAFF
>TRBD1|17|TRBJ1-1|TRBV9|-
TGTGCCAGCAGCACAGGGACAGGGTGGGGCGGGAACACTGAAGCTTTCTTT
CASSTGTGWGGNTEAFF
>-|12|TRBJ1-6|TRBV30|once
TGTGCCTGGAACAGGGTAGTCTCACCCCTCCACTTT
CAWNRVVSPLHF
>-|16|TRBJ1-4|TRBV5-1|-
TGCGCCAGCAGCTTGGGAGGGACCACAACTAATGAAAAACTGTTTTTT
CASSLGGTTTNEKLFF
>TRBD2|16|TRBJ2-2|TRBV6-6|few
TGTGCCAGCAGATGGGGACTAGCCAGGAACACCGGGGAGCTGTTTTTT
CASRWGLARNTGELFF
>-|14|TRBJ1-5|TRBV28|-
TGTGCCAGCACCCCGCCAGGGGAGGCTCAGCCCCAGCATTTT
CASTPPGEAQPQHF
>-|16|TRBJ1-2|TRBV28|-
TGTGCCAGCAGTTTATCCCAGGGTACCGGGGTCTATGGCTACACCTTC
CASSLSQGTGVYGYTF
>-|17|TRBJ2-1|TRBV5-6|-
TGTGCCAGCAGCCCCCCCCGCGGGGATAGCTCCTACAATGAGCAGTTCTTC
CASSPPRGDSSYNEQFF
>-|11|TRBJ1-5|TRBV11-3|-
TGTGCCAGCAGAACGGATCAGCCCCAGCATTTT
CASRTDQPQHF
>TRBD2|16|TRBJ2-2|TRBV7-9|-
TGTGCCAGCAGCCCTGGACTAGCGGAGAACACCGGGGAGCTGTTTTTT
CASSPGLAENTGELFF
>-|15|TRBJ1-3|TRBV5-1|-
TGCGCCAGCAGCTTGGCCCCCGGGCCAGGGGACACCATATATTTT
CASSLAPGPGDTIYF
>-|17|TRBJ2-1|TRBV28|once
TGTGCCAGCAGTCTAAATGGCGGGGCAGATTACTACAATGAGCAGTTCTTC
CASSLNGGADYYNEQFF
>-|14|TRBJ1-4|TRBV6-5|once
TGTGCCAGCAGTATACAGGGCGTCTACGAAAAACTGTTTTTT
CASSIQGVYEKLFF
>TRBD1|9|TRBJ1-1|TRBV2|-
TGTGCCCCCAGGGGGGAAGCTTTCTTT
CAPRGEAFF
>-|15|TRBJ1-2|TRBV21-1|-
TGTGCCAGCAGCAAAGGGACAGGGGCTAACTATGGCTACACCTTC
CASSKGTGANYGYTF
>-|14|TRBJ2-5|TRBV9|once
TGTGCCAGCAGCGTAGTGGGCGGCCAAGAGACCCAGTACTTC
CASSVVGGQETQYF
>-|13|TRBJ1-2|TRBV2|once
TGTGCCAGCAGTGAAGCTGCAGCAAATGGCTACACCTTC
CASSEAAANGYTF
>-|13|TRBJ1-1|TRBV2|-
TGTGCCAGCCTCGGACTGGGGAACACTGAAGCTTTCTTT
CASLGLGNTEAFF
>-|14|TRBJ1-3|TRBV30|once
TGTGCCTGGAGTGTAGCGGGACACGGAAACACCATATATTTT
CAWSVAGHGNTIYF
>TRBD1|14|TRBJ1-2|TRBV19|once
TGTGCCAGTACCTTAGAGGGGGCGCACTATGGCTACACCTTC
CASTLEGAHYGYTF
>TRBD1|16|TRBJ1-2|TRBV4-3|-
TGCGCCAGCAGCCAAGGGACCCGGACAGGGGAATATGGCTACACCTTC
CASSQGTRTGEYGYTF
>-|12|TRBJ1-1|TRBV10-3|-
TGTGCCATCAGCCTGACAGGAACTGAAGCTTTCTTT
CAISLTGTEAFF
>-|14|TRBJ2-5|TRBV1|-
TGCACCAGCAGCCCGACGGGACCTTTGGAGACCCAGTACTTC
CTSSPTGPLETQYF
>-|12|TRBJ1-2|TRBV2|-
TGTGCCAGCAGTGGGACAGACTATGGCTACACCTTC
CASSGTDYGYTF
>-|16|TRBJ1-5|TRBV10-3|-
TGTGCCATCAGTGAGACAGGAGGGGGGGGCAATCAGCCCCAGCATTTT
CAISETGGGGNQPQHF
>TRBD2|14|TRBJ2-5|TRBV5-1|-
TGCGCCAGCAGCTTTGAGCGGGGGGGAGAGACCCAGTACTTC
CASSFERGGETQYF
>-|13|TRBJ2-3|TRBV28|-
TGTGCCAGCAGTTTTCGGGCAACAGATACGCAGTATTTT
CASSFRATDTQYF
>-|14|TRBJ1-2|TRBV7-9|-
TGTGCCAGCAGCCAGCCCAGGGGAATCAGGGGCTACACCTTC
CASSQPRGIRGYTF
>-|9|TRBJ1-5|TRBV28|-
TGTGCCAGCTCTTGGCCCCAGCATTTT
CASSWPQHF
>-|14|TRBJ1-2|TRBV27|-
TGTGCCAGCAGCCCTGTAGGTGGGGCCTATGGCTACACCTTC
CASSPVGGAYGYTF
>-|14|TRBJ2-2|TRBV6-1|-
TGTGCCAGCAGTGAACCCGGACAGTCCGGGGAGCTGTTTTTT
CASSEPGQSGELFF
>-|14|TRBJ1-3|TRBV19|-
TGTGCCAGTCGACTCGTGAGCTCTGGAAACACCATATATTTT
CASRLVSSGNTIYF
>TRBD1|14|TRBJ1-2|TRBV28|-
TGTGCCAGCAGTTGGAGAGGGGGCGGCTATGGCTACACCTTC
CASSWRGGGYGYTF
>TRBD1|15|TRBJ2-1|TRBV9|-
TGTGCCAGCAGCGGACGGGACAGGATGCACAATGAGCAGTTCTTC
CASSGRDRMHNEQFF
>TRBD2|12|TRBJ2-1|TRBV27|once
TGTGCCAGCAGTTTTACTAGCGATGAGCAGTTCTTC
CASSFTSDEQFF
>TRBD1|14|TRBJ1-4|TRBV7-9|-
TGTGCCAGCGGAAAGGGGGCAGCTAATGAAAAACTGTTTTTT
CASGKGAANEKLFF
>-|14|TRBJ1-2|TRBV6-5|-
TGTGCCAGCAGCGTTAGTACGGTGAACTATGGCTACACCTTC
CASSVSTVNYGYTF
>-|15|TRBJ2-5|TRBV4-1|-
TGCGCCAGCAGCCAAGATGAGGGTGTTGGAGAGACCCAGTACTTC
CASSQDEGVGETQYF
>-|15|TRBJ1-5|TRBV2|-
TGTGCCAGCAGTGCGGACAGCATAGTTAATCAGCCCCAGCATTTT
CASSADSIVNQPQHF
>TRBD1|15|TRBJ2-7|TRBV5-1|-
TGCGCCAGCAGCCCTACGCAGGGGGCGCTGTACGAGCAGTACTTC
CASSPTQGALYEQYF
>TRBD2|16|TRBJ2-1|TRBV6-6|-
TGTGCCAGCACCCTGGGGGAGGGCCCTCCCTACAATGAGCAGTTCTTC
CASTLGEGPPYNEQFF
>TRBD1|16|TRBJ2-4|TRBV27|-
TGTGCCAGCAGTGGACAGGGGTTTTTCGACAAAAACATTCAGTACTTC
CASSGQGFFDKNIQYF
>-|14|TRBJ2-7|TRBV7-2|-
TGTGCCAGCAGCTCCCCCCTGGCGGGGTACGAGCAGTACTTC
CASSSPLAGYEQYF
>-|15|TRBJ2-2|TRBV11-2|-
TGTGCCAGCAGCTCGACAGTGGGAAGGATCGGGGAGCTGTTTTTT
CASSSTVGRIGELFF
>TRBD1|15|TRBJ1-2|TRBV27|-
TGTGCCAGCAGTTTAGGGGCAGGGGGCGGCTATGGCTACACCTTC
CASSLGAGGGYGYTF
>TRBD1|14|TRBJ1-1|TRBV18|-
TGTGCCAGCTCACCAAGGGACAGGGTATTAGAAGCTTTCTTT
CASSPRDRVLEAFF
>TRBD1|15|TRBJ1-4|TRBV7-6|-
TGTGCCAGCAGCTTAAGGACAGGGATGAGTGAAAAACTGTTTTTT
CASSLRTGMSEKLFF
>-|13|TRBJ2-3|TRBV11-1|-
TGTGCCAGCAGCCAGGGTGAGGGAGATACGCAGTATTTT
CASSQGEGDTQYF